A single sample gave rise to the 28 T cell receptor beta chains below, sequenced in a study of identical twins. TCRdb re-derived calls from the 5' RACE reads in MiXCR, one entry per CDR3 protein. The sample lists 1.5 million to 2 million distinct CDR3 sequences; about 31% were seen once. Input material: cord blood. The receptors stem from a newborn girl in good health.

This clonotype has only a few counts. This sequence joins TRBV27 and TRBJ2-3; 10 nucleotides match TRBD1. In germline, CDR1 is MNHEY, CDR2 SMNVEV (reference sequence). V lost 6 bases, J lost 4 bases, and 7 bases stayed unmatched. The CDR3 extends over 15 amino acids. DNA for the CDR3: TGTGCCAGCAGCCAATTCGGACAGGGGGCAGATACGCAGTATTTT. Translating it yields CASSQFGQGADTQYF.

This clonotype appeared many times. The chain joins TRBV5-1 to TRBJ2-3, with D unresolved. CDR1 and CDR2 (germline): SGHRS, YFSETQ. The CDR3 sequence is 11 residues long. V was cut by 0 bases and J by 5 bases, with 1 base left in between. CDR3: CASSLEDTQYF. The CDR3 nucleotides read TGCGCCAGCAGCTTGGAAGATACGCAGTATTTT.

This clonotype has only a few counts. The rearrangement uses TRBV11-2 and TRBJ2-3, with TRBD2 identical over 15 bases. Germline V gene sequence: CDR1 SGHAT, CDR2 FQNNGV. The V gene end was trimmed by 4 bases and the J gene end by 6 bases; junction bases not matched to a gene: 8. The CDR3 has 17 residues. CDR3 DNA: TGTGCCAGCAGCTACGGACTAGCGGGGGGGCGCGCTGATACGCAGTATTTT. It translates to CASSYGLAGGRADTQYF.

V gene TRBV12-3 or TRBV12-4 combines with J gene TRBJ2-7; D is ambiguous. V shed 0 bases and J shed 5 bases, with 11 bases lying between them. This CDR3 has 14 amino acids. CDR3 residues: CASSLAGNFHEQYF. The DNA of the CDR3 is TGTGCCAGCAGTTTAGCGGGGAACTTCCACGAGCAGTACTTC.

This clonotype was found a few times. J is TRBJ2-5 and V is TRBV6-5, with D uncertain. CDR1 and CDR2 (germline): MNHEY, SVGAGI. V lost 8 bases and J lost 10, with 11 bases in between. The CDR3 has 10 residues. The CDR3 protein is CASDRFHQYF. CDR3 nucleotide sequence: TGTGCCAGCGATCGGTTTCACCAGTACTTC.

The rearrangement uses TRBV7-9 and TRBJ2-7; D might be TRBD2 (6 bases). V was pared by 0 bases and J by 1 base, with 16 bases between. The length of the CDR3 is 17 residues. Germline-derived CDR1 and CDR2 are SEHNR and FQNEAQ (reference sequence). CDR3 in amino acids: CASSLALYRDSSYEQYF. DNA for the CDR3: TGTGCCAGCAGCTTAGCCCTCTACCGGGACTCTTCCTACGAGCAGTACTTC.

CDR3 protein: CSARAGREEETQYF. The CDR3 DNA reads as TGCAGTGCTAGAGCGGGCAGGGAGGAGGAGACCCAGTACTTC. The V call is TRBV20-1, the J call TRBJ2-7, with a possible D match to TRBD2 (6 bases). The better agreement between TRBJ2-5 and the DNA end casts doubt on the J call. CDR1 and CDR2 from the germline V gene are DFQATT and SNEGSKA (reference sequence). The CDR3 spans 14 residues.

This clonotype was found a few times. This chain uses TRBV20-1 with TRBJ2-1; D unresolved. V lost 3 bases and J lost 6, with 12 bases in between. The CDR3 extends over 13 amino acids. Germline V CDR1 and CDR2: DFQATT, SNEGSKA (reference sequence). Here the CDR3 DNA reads TGCAGTGCTAGGGAAGGGATACTCAATGAGCAGTTCTTC. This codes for CSAREGILNEQFF.

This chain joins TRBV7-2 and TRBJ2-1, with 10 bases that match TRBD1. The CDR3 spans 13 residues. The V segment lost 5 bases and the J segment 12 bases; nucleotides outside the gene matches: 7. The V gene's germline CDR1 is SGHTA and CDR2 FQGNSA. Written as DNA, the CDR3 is TGTGCCAGCAGCCTAGAATGGGACAGGGGGCAGTTCTTC. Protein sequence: CASSLEWDRGQFF.

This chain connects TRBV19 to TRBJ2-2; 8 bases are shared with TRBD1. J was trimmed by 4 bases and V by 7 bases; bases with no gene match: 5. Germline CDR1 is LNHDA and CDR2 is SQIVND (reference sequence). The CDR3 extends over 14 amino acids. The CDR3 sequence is CASTRDRPTGELFF. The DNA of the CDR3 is TGTGCCAGTACCAGGGACAGGCCCACCGGGGAGCTGTTTTTT. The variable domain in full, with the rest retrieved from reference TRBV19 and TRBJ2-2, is DGGITQSPKYLFRKEGQNVTLSCEQNLNHDAMYWYRQDPGQGLRLIYYSQIVNDFQKGDIAEGYSVSREKKESFPLTVTSAQKNPTAFYLCASTRDRPTGELFFGEGSRLTVL.

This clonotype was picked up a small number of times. The CDR3 bases are TGTGCCAGCAGTTTAGCAGGCCACGGTCAAGAGACCCAGTACTTC. Its protein is CASSLAGHGQETQYF. The chain employs TRBV12-3 or TRBV12-4 and TRBJ2-5; no clear D. V was shortened by 0 bases and J by 2 bases, with 10 bases between the two germline ends. The CDR3 consists of 15 residues.

The CDR3 spells CASSLSLGAGGLYEQYF. In nucleotides, the CDR3 is TGTGCCAGCAGTTTATCCCTAGGAGCAGGGGGCCTCTACGAGCAGTACTTC. The chain couples TRBV28 to TRBJ2-7; 8 bases line up with TRBD1. The CDR3 contains 17 residues. Germline V CDR1 and CDR2: MDHEN, SYDVKM. V shed 1 base, J shed 3 bases, and the junction held 11 bases outside the gene matches.

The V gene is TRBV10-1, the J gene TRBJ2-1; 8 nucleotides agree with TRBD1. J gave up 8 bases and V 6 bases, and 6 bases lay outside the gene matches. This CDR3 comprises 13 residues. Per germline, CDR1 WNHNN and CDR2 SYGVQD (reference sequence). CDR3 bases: TGCGCCAGCAGCCGGACAGGGCAAGATGAGCAGTTCTTC. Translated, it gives CASSRTGQDEQFF.

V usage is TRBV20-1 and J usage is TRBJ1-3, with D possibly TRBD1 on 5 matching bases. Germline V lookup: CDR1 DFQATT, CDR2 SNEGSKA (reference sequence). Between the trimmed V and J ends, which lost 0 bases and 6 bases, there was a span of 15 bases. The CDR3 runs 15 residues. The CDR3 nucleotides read TGCAGTGCTAGAGAAGGCTCGGGAGGGGTAAACACCATATATTTT. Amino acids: CSAREGSGGVNTIYF.

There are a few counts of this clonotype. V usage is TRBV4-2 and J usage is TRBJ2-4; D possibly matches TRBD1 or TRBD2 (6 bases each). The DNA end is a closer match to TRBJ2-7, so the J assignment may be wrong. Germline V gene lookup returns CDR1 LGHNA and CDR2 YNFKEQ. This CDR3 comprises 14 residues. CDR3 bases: TGTGCCAGCAGCCATAGGGGGGACTCCTACGAGCAGTACTTC. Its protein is CASSHRGDSYEQYF.

In nucleotides, the CDR3 is TGCGCCAGCAGCTTGGACCCGGGGAAGCCCCAGCATTTT. This gives the protein CASSLDPGKPQHF. The V gene is TRBV5-1, the J gene TRBJ1-5; no definite D call. Per germline, CDR1 SGHRS and CDR2 YFSETQ. V shed 0 bases and J shed 8 bases, with 9 bases lying between them. The CDR3 totals 13 residues.

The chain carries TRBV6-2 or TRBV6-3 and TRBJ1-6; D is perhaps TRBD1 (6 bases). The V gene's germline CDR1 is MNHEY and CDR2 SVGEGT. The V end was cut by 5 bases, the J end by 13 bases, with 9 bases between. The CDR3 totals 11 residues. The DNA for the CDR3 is TGTGCCAGCAGTACAGGGTCGCCCCTCCACTTT. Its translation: CASSTGSPLHF.

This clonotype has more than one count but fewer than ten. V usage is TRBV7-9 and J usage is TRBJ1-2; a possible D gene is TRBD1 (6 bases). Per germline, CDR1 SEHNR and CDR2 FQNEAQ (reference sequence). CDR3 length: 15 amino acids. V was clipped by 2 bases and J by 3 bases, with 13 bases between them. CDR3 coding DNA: TGTGCCAGCAGCTTAATCGGGGGGCTCGACTATGGCTACACCTTC. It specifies CASSLIGGLDYGYTF.

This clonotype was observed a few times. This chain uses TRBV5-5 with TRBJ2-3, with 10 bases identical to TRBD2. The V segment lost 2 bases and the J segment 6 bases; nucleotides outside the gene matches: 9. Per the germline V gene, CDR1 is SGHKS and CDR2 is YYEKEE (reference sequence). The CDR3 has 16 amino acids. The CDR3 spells CASSFRTSGGGDTQYF. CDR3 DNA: TGTGCCAGCAGCTTCCGGACTAGCGGAGGGGGGGATACGCAGTATTTT.

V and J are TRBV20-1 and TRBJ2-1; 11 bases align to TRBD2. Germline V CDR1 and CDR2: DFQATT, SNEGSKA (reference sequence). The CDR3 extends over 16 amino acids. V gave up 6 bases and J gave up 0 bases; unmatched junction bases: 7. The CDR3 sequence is CSAGTSGDRSYNEQFF. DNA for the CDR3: TGCAGTGCCGGGACTAGCGGAGACCGCTCCTACAATGAGCAGTTCTTC.

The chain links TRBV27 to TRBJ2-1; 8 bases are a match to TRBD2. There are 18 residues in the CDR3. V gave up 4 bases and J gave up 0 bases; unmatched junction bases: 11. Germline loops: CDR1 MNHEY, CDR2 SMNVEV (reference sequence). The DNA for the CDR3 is TGTGCCAGCAGTTCTCGAAGCGGGAGAGGGGACTCCTACAATGAGCAGTTCTTC. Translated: CASSSRSGRGDSYNEQFF.

CDR3: CASSIEGRWETQYF. The CDR3 region has the DNA TGTGCCAGTAGTATAGAGGGCAGATGGGAGACCCAGTACTTC. V usage is TRBV19 and J usage is TRBJ2-5; the D is unclear. The length of the CDR3 is 14 residues. V gave up 0 bases and J gave up 5 bases, with 10 bases separating them. Germline-derived CDR1 and CDR2 are LNHDA and SQIVND (reference sequence).

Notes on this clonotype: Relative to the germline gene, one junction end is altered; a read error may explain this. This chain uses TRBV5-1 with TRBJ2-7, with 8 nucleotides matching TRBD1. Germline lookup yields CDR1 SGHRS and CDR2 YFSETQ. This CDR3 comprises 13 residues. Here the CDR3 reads CTSSLGQDYEQYF. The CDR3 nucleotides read TGCACCAGCAGCTTGGGACAGGACTACGAGCAGTACTTC.

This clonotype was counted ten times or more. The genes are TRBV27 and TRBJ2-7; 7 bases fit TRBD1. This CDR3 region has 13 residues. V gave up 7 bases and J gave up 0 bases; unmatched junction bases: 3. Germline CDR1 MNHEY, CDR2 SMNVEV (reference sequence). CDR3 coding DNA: TGTGCCAGCAAGGGGGCAGACTCCTACGAGCAGTACTTC. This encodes CASKGADSYEQYF.

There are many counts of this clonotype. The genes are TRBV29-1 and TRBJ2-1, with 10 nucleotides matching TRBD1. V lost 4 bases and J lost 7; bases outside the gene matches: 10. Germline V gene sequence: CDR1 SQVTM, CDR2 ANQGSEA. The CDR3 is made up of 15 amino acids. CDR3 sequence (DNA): TGCAGCGTTGGGAGGGGACAGGGGAAGATGAATGAGCAGTTCTTC. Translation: CSVGRGQGKMNEQFF.

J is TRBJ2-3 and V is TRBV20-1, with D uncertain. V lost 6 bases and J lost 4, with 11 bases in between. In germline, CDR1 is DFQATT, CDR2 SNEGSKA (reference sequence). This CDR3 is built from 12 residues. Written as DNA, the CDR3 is TGCAGTGCCCCGAGACGGGCAGATACGCAGTATTTT. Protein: CSAPRRADTQYF.

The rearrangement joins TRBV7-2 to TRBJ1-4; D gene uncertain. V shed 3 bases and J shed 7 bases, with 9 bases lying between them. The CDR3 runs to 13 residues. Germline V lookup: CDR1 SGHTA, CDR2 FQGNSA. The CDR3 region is CASSFGVFEKLFF. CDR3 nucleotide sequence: TGTGCCAGCAGCTTTGGGGTTTTTGAAAAACTGTTTTTT.

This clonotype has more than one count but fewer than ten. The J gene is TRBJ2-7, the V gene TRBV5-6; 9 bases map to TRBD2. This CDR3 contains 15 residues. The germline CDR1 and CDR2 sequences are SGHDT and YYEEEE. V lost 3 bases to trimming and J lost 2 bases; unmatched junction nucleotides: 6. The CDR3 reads CASSSGTSRTYEQYF. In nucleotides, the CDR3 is TGTGCCAGCAGCTCGGGGACTAGCCGAACCTACGAGCAGTACTTC.